This TCR beta chain was identified in a study of beta chain features in type 1 diabetes. CDR3 length: 17 residues. The V gene lost 0 bases and the J gene lost 0 bases, with 13 bases spanning the gap. The V gene's germline CDR1 is SGDLS and CDR2 YYNGEE. Findings and caveats of the study: Type 1 diabetes patients had TCRB CDR3s that were shorter (moderately but significantly so) in all four CD4+ subsets.

This clone was observed a few times. Its antigen is undetermined. Expressed TCRB transcripts were sequenced after all isolated RNA was converted to cDNA. Assay: immunoSEQ multiplex PCR; the TCRdb copy retains only in-frame clones and omits some. This sample has under 300,000 clones, with approximately 15% found just once. The chain carries TRBV9 and TRBJ1-5, with a weak D call TRBD1 (5 bases). The receptor's source is a man aged 25 to 40 with type 1 diabetes. The material sequenced was naive CD4+ T cells from blood. The CDR3 nucleotides read TGTGCCAGCAGCGTAGGACAGCCCCTCTATAGCAATCAGCCCCAGCATTTT. Translating gives CASSVGQPLYSNQPQHF.